This TCR beta chain was found in a study of blood T cell repertoires in COVID-19. Turning to the study itself: From T cells, B-cell-depleted T cells, or PBMCs came the material, which was cDNA or gDNA.

Comments on this clone: A junction boundary mismatches the germline segment, possibly from a read error.

The CDR3 runs 14 residues. Germline V gene data show CDR1 as SGHRS and CDR2 as YFSETQ. Repertoires were generated with immunoSEQ multiplex PCR, while TCRdb's copy carries only in-frame clones and drops some. The data contain 140,000 or so clones, roughly 84% of them singletons. The clonotype comes from a human donor in a cohort sampled during active COVID-19. The sequenced sample was peripheral blood. The V gene is TRBV5-1, the J gene TRBJ2-3, with 8 bases fitting TRBD2. The CDR3 sequence is CASSLERGSDTQYF. The CDR3 region has the DNA TGCGCCAGCAGTTTGGAGCGGGGGTCAGATACGCAGTATTTT.